A selection of T cell receptor beta chains follows, all from one sample in a study of Ad26.COV2.S vaccination and SARS-CoV-2 variants. TCRdb keeps only in-frame clones here, not all; method: immunoSEQ multiplex PCR. The sample contains around 350,000 clones, 80% to 90% of which appear only once. This specimen consisted of peripheral blood, obtained in a trial of Ad26.COV2.S vaccine versus placebo. The receptor source for this set is a person between 18 and 65 years old who received the Ad26.COV2.S COVID-19 vaccine or a placebo. Each CDR3 is given with its conserved first and last residue. A D gene is named only where the DNA matches it firmly. Clone size, where shown, is once, few, many, or a class for clones that have expanded.

TRBJ2-7	-	TRBV20-1	TRBD2	CSAGLAGGQYF	TGCAGTGCCGGACTAGCGGGGGGGCAGTACTTC
TRBJ2-7	-	TRBV9	TRBD1	CASSLTGTVGLEQYF	TGTGCCAGCAGCTTAACCGGGACAGTGGGGCTGGAGCAGTACTTC
TRBJ2-2	-	TRBV9	-	CASSGSGTRGGGELFF	TGTGCCAGCAGCGGGTCCGGGACGAGAGGAGGCGGGGAGCTGTTTTTT
TRBJ2-3	-	TRBV3-1/TRBV3-2	-	CASSGPDTQYF	TGTGCCAGCAGTGGCCCAGATACGCAGTATTTT
TRBJ1-6	many	TRBV10-3	TRBD1	CAISRQGVDSPLHF	TGTGCCATCAGTCGACAGGGGGTTGATTCACCCCTCCACTTT
TRBJ2-7	-	TRBV3-1/TRBV3-2	-	CASSQSWYEQYF	TGTGCCAGCAGCCAAAGCTGGTACGAGCAGTACTTC
TRBJ1-2	-	TRBV30	-	CAWRRGVGYGYTF	TGTGCCTGGAGGCGGGGGGTAGGGTATGGCTACACCTTC
TRBJ2-5	-	TRBV27	-	CASSLGKSVKETQYF	TGTGCCAGCAGTTTGGGCAAATCGGTAAAAGAGACCCAGTACTTC
TRBJ2-3	-	TRBV5-1	TRBD2	CASSLIGGATDTQYF	TGCGCCAGCAGCTTGATCGGGGGGGCTACAGATACGCAGTATTTT
TRBJ2-2	-	TRBV19	TRBD2	CASSRRGSGIGDTGELFF	TGTGCCAGTAGTAGGCGAGGGAGCGGGATAGGTGACACCGGGGAGCTGTTTTTT
TRBJ2-5	-	TRBV20-1	-	CSAAVQTQYF	TGCAGTGCTGCTGTGCAGACCCAGTACTTC
TRBJ2-2	-	TRBV27	TRBD1	CASSFGTGVTGELFF	TGTGCCAGCAGCTTCGGGACAGGGGTTACCGGGGAGCTGTTTTTT
TRBJ2-6	-	TRBV5-1	-	CASSLALRAEGSGANVLTF	TGCGCCAGCAGCTTGGCCTTGAGGGCAGAGGGGTCTGGGGCCAACGTCCTGACTTTC
TRBJ1-4	-	TRBV5-6	TRBD1	CASSLRRDRANEKLFF	TGTGCCAGCAGCCTGCGGAGGGACAGAGCTAATGAAAAACTGTTTTTT
TRBJ2-2	-	TRBV12-3/TRBV12-4	-	CASRVPNTGELFF	TGTGCCAGCAGGGTTCCGAACACCGGGGAGCTGTTTTTT
TRBJ1-2	-	TRBV29-1	-	CSVEDLGGHRLYGYTF	TGCAGCGTTGAAGATCTTGGAGGTCACAGACTTTATGGCTACACCTTC